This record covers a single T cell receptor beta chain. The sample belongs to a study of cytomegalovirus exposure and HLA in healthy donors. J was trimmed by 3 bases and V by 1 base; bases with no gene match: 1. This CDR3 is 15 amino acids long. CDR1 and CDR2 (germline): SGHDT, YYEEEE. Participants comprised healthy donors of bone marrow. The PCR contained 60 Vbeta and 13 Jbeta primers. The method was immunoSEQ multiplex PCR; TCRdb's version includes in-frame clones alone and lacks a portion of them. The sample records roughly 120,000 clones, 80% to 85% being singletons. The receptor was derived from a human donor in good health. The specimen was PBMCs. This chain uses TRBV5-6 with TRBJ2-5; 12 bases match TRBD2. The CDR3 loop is CASSLRLAGEETQYF. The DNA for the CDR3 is TGTGCCAGCAGCTTGCGACTAGCGGGGGAAGAGACCCAGTACTTC. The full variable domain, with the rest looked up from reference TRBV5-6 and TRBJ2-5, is DAGVTQSPTHLIKTRGQQVTLRCSPKSGHDTVSWYQQALGQGPQFIFQYYEEEERQRGNFPDRFSGHQFPNYSSELNVNALLLGDSALYLCASSLRLAGEETQYFGPGTRLLVL.